This T cell receptor (beta chain) was sequenced for a study of cytomegalovirus exposure and HLA in healthy donors. Trimming at V came to 4 bases and at J to 0 bases, leaving 11 bases not matched to a gene. The CDR3 contains 18 residues. Germline CDR1 MNHNS, CDR2 SASEGT. On this clone: What it binds is unknown.

PCR involved 60 Vbeta and 13 Jbeta primers. Clones were sequenced by immunoSEQ multiplex PCR, and TCRdb holds only the in-frame ones, with some missing. The sample shows roughly 120,000 clones, less than 80% of them seen only once. Points from the study as a whole: The likely origin of a cluster of highly shared sequence variants was a sequencing artifact.

The specimen was PBMCs. The chain is built from TRBV6-1 and TRBJ1-3; 8 nucleotides align to TRBD1. The TCR sequence derives from a woman under 40 in good health and CMV-seronegative. This chain's CDR3 is CASSAYRGGFSSGNTIYF. The CDR3 nucleotides read TGTGCCAGCAGTGCCTACAGGGGGGGCTTCTCCTCTGGAAACACCATATATTTT.